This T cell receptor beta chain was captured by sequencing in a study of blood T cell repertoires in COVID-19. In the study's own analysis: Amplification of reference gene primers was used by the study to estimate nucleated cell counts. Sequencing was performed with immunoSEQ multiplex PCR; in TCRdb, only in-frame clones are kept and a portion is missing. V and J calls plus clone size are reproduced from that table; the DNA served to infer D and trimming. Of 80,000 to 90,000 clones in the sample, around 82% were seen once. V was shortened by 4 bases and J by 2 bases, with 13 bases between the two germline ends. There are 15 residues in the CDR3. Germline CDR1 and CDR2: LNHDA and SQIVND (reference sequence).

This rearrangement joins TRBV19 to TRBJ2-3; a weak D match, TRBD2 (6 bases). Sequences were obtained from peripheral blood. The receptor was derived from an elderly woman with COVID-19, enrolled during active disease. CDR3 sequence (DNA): TGTGCCAGTAGTACCTATCGGGACTCCACAGATACGCAGTATTTT. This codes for CASSTYRDSTDTQYF.